This T cell receptor (beta chain) was retrieved from a study of blood T cell repertoires in COVID-19. In the study overall: Nucleic acid was either cDNA or gDNA, and it came from T cells, B-cell-depleted T cells, or PBMCs.

Authors' analysis steps: Estimates of nucleated cell counts were drawn from the amplification of reference gene primers. TCRdb's table, derived via immunoSEQ multiplex PCR, lists solely in-frame clones and lacks some. D and trimming were read from the DNA, whereas the V and J calls and clone size are those reported in that table. The table records around 100,000 clones, approximately 90% of them present only once. This CDR3 is built from 14 residues. Germline-derived CDR1 and CDR2 are PRHDT and FYEKMQ (reference sequence). Trimming stripped 4 bases from V and 5 bases from J, with 15 bases between. Patients at the Seattle site were enrolled during active infection and followed longitudinally.

The chain couples TRBV13 to TRBJ2-7; a weak D match, TRBD2 (7 bases). The sequence derives from a woman between 50 and 59 years old with COVID-19, enrolled during active disease. Sequencing used peripheral blood. The CDR3 DNA follows: TGTGCCAGCAGCTGGAGGGGGGGGCGGGACGAGCAGTACTTC. It specifies CASSWRGGRDEQYF.